This T cell receptor beta chain emerged from a study of chemoradiotherapy in HPV16-positive cancers. Study results and limitations: For HPV16-positive patients, expanding HPV-responsive T cells associated with longer recurrence-free survival.

Libraries were prepared by immunoSEQ multiplex PCR; TCRdb keeps only in-frame clonotypes and omits some of them. In the table there are some 1,000 clones, around 91% of which are singletons. Over chemoradiotherapy, repertoires were sampled more than once. In regard to this clone: Its target is not known.

This CDR3 comprises 17 residues. CDR1 is SGHNT, CDR2 YYREEE, per germline (reference sequence). The J segment lost 6 bases and the V segment lost 4 bases, leaving 7 bases of the junction unmatched. J is TRBJ2-1 and V is TRBV5-4, with 16 bases identical to TRBD2. The sequence was collected from a human donor with HPV-associated anogenital cancer. Specimen: tumor tissue, collected from a patient who underwent chemoradiotherapy. CDR3 coding DNA: TGTGCCAGCAGCCTGGGACTAGCGGGAGGGTTGGGCAATGAGCAGTTCTTC. Translating it yields CASSLGLAGGLGNEQFF.